Following are 2 T cell receptor beta chains from one sample sequenced in a study of CD8+CD57+ T cells in acquired aplastic anemia. Sequenced patients had shown CD8+CD57+ cell expansion by flow cytometry. Using genomic DNA as the template, TCR beta VDJ and CDR3 profiling was carried out. TCRdb processed the reads anew with MiXCR; each CDR3 protein has one entry. This table has approximately 170,000 distinct CDR3 sequences, roughly half appearing once. Specimen: sorted CD4+, CD8+, or CD8+CD57+ T cells (not recorded which) from PBMCs. These TCRs come from a human donor with aplastic anemia.

There are many counts of this clonotype. The chain joins TRBV15 to TRBJ2-1; 12 nucleotides line up with TRBD2. This CDR3 region has 20 residues. With V trimmed by 0 bases and J by 1 base, 10 bases remained unmatched. In germline, CDR1 is LNHNV, CDR2 YYDKDF (reference sequence). The CDR3 region has the DNA TGTGCCACCAGCAGAGAGCACCTAGCGGGGGGGCCTAGGTCCTACAATGAGCAGTTCTTC. This codes for CATSREHLAGGPRSYNEQFF.

In its sample, this clonotype was seen many times. The rearrangement joins TRBV6-1 to TRBJ1-6; TRBD1 matches 7 bases. The length of the CDR3 is 15 residues. Per germline, CDR1 MNHNS and CDR2 SASEGT. The V gene end was trimmed by 5 bases and the J gene end by 7 bases; junction bases not matched to a gene: 8. CDR3 region: CASSPRQGWNSPLHF. In nucleotides, the CDR3 is TGTGCCAGCAGTCCCAGACAGGGATGGAATTCACCCCTCCACTTT.